Each of the 5 T cell receptor beta chains below was sequenced from the same sample in a study of beta chain features in type 1 diabetes. Sequenced material consisted of expressed TCRB transcripts (all of the isolated RNA was reverse transcribed). Sequenced by immunoSEQ multiplex PCR; TCRdb stores in-frame clones only, minus some. In the table there are around 40,000 clones, over 60% of which are singletons. General study points: The study found moderately but significantly shorter TCRB CDR3s in all four CD4+ subsets of Type 1 diabetes patients.

These receptors' antigens are unknown. The sequenced sample was Tregs from blood. Receptors were obtained from a woman younger than 35 with type 1 diabetes.

The V and J genes are TRBV15 and TRBJ2-7; D possibly corresponds to TRBD1 (5 bases). Germline-derived CDR1 and CDR2 are LNHNV and YYDKDF (reference sequence). V lost 1 base and J lost 5, with 15 bases in between. The CDR3 length is 15 residues. The CDR3 sequence is CATSRGSGLEHEQYF. The CDR3 DNA reads as TGTGCCACCAGCAGAGGGTCAGGGCTGGAACACGAGCAGTACTTC.

This rearrangement joins TRBV7-2 to TRBJ2-7; 11 nucleotides align to TRBD2. Germline values: CDR1 SGHTA, CDR2 FQGNSA. Trimming at V came to 7 bases and at J to 6 bases, leaving 8 bases not matched to a gene. The CDR3 is made up of 14 amino acids. The CDR3: CASTPGLAGPEQYF. CDR3 DNA: TGTGCCAGCACCCCAGGACTAGCGGGTCCCGAGCAGTACTTC.

The chain uses TRBV7-9 and TRBJ2-1, with 7 bases fitting TRBD1. The CDR3 has 12 residues. Germline lookup yields CDR1 SEHNR and CDR2 FQNEAQ (reference sequence). After removal of 9 bases from V and 2 bases from J, the junction contained 1 base not matched to a gene. The CDR3 DNA is TGTGCCAGACAGGGGCCCTACAATGAGCAGTTCTTC. This sequence encodes CARQGPYNEQFF.

The chain couples TRBV5-1 to TRBJ2-7, with 7 bases aligning to TRBD1. The CDR3 is 14 residues long. CDR1 and CDR2 from the germline V gene are SGHRS and YFSETQ. Unmatched junction bases numbered 6, after V lost 4 bases and J lost 2 bases. The CDR3 DNA follows: TGCGCCAGCAGCCCCGGGACAGCTACCTACGAGCAGTACTTC. As protein: CASSPGTATYEQYF.

This chain joins TRBV25-1 and TRBJ1-2, with D possibly being TRBD1 (5 bases). V lost 5 bases, J lost 7 bases, and 11 bases lay in between. CDR1 is MGHDK and CDR2 is SYGVNS in the germline V gene. This CDR3 has 12 residues. The CDR3 DNA is TGTGCCAGCAGTTCTTTGGGGCTTGGCTACACCTTC. Its protein product is CASSSLGLGYTF.